This T cell receptor (beta chain) comes out of a study of T-cell memory formation after mild COVID-19. Study-level information: TCR clusters were mostly donor specific.

This clonotype was recorded at least ten times. The V gene end was trimmed by 4 bases and the J gene end by 2 bases; junction bases not matched to a gene: 19. The germline CDR1 and CDR2 sequences are SEHNR and FQNEAQ (reference sequence). The CDR3 runs 20 residues. Using its own MiXCR run on the 5' RACE reads, TCRdb lists one record per CDR3 protein. The profile covers roughly 160,000 distinct CDR3 sequences, with 10% to 15% appearing a single time and approximately 3.4% taken by the ten largest. What was sequenced was PBMCs or a T cell subset sorted from them (not recorded which). This rearrangement joins TRBV7-9 to TRBJ2-3; 9 bases align to TRBD2. The clonotype was recovered from a man between 18 and 29 years old who had mild COVID-19 (a few samples of this study predate the infection). Cell type and time point are not known. The CDR3 DNA is TGTGCCAGCAGCTCCCCCGCTTATTTTCTAGCGGGGCGATACACAGATACGCAGTATTTT. Protein sequence: CASSSPAYFLAGRYTDTQYF.